Below are 30 T cell receptor beta chains sequenced from a single sample in a study of cytomegalovirus exposure and HLA in healthy donors. This PCR relied on a set of 60 Vbeta primers and 13 Jbeta primers. Assay used: immunoSEQ multiplex PCR; TCRdb lists only in-frame clones, some missing. This sample has approximately 170,000 clones, with roughly two thirds found just once. The sequenced material came from PBMCs. All receptors derive from a woman younger than 35 in good health and CMV-seropositive.

The chain couples TRBV30 to TRBJ1-2; TRBD1 might be the D (6 bases). Deletions cut 3 bases from V and 5 bases from J, with 25 bases between. The CDR3 spans 17 residues. CDR1 and CDR2 (germline): GTSNPN, SVGIG (reference sequence). The DNA of the CDR3 is TGTGCCTGGAGCGGAATTCGGACAGCCCCGGCGGTTTATGGCTACACCTTC. This encodes CAWSGIRTAPAVYGYTF. The whole variable domain, filled in from reference TRBV30 and TRBJ1-2, reads SQTIHQWPATLVQPVGSPLSLECTVEGTSNPNLYWYRQAAGRGLQLLFYSVGIGQISSEVPQNLSASRPQDRQFILSSKKLLLSDSGFYLCAWSGIRTAPAVYGYTFGSGTRLTVV.

This clone was counted only a few times. The same CDR3 also results from other DNA sequences found in this sample. This chain connects TRBV9 to TRBJ2-7, with D possibly being TRBD1 (6 bases). Germline V CDR1 and CDR2: SGDLS, YYNGEE. V lost 0 bases and J 4 bases, leaving 8 bases between the germline ends. The CDR3 extends over 13 amino acids. The CDR3 loop is CASSVVGGYEQYF. The CDR3 nucleotides read TGTGCCAGCAGCGTAGTAGGGGGTTACGAGCAGTACTTC.

V gene TRBV6-1 combines with J gene TRBJ1-3, with D possibly matching TRBD1 (5 bases). This CDR3 region has 15 residues. Germline V gives CDR1 MNHNS, CDR2 SASEGT. The V and J ends lost 4 bases and 2 bases respectively, with 12 bases between them. CDR3 sequence reads: CASSAFGGTGNTIYF. CDR3 DNA: TGTGCCAGCAGTGCTTTCGGGGGGACTGGAAACACCATATATTTT.

The J gene is TRBJ2-7, the V gene TRBV5-1, with TRBD2 identical over 8 bases. J gave up 5 bases and V 3 bases, and 7 bases lay outside the gene matches. This CDR3 contains 14 residues. Per germline, CDR1 SGHRS and CDR2 YFSETQ. The CDR3 DNA sequence: TGCGCCAGCAGCTCCCCGGGACTAGTGAACGAGCAGTACTTC. Its protein product is CASSSPGLVNEQYF.

This clone was picked up a small number of times. The V call is TRBV2, the J call TRBJ1-2; TRBD1 is a possible D gene (5 bases). Trimming left V 6 bases short and J 6 bases short, with 20 bases between. The CDR3 loop spans 15 amino acids. The V gene's germline CDR1 is SNHLY and CDR2 FYNNEI. The CDR3 nucleotides are TGTGCCAGCAGGGGGCCCGTTGAGACGCCTCATGGCTACACCTTC. This translates into CASRGPVETPHGYTF.

This sequence joins TRBV6-4 and TRBJ2-7; TRBD2 aligns across 9 bases. Looked up from germline, CDR1 is MRHNA and CDR2 is SNTAGT. Unmatched junction bases numbered 9, after V lost 3 bases and J lost 6 bases. CDR3 length: 15 amino acids. The CDR3 reads CASSESAGGLGEQYF. Written as DNA, the CDR3 is TGTGCCAGCAGTGAGAGTGCGGGAGGGCTTGGCGAGCAGTACTTC.

This chain links TRBV28 with TRBJ1-4; D possibly corresponds to TRBD1 (6 bases). With 6 bases removed from V and 4 bases from J, the gap between germline ends came to 12 bases. Per germline, CDR1 MDHEN and CDR2 SYDVKM. The CDR3 has 14 residues. The CDR3 nucleotides read TGTGCCAGCAGCCCCCAGGGGCTTAATGAAAAACTGTTTTTT. This translates into CASSPQGLNEKLFF. Based on the CDR3 plus reference TRBV28 and TRBJ1-4, the full variable domain is DVKVTQSSRYLVKRTGEKVFLECVQDMDHENMFWYRQDPGLGLRLIYFSYDVKMKEKGDIPEGYSVSREKKERFSLILESASTNQTSMYLCASSPQGLNEKLFFGSGTQLSVL.

The chain employs TRBV5-1 and TRBJ1-1; 7 nucleotides align to TRBD1. Germline CDR1 is SGHRS and CDR2 is YFSETQ. J was trimmed by 0 bases and V by 2 bases; bases with no gene match: 1. CDR3 size: 14 residues. CDR3 in DNA: TGCGCCAGCAGCTTACAGGGGATGAACACTGAAGCTTTCTTT. As protein: CASSLQGMNTEAFF.

The chain employs TRBV19 and TRBJ1-5; 8 bases agree with TRBD1. This CDR3 is built from 14 residues. Unmatched junction bases numbered 5, after V lost 3 bases and J lost 7 bases. Germline loops: CDR1 LNHDA, CDR2 SQIVND (reference sequence). The CDR3 DNA reads as TGTGCCAGTAGTATCACAGGGGGTTGGCAGCCCCAGCATTTT. It is translated as CASSITGGWQPQHF.

The CDR3 sequence: CASSFGQGDYEQYF. CDR3 nucleotide sequence: TGTGCCAGCAGTTTCGGACAGGGAGACTACGAGCAGTACTTC. The genes are TRBV27 and TRBJ2-7, with 8 nucleotides matching TRBD1. CDR3 size: 14 residues. Germline assignment: CDR1 MNHEY and CDR2 SMNVEV (reference sequence). Losses at the gene ends were 3 bases for V and 3 bases for J; bases not matched to a gene: 4.

This chain connects TRBV2 to TRBJ2-1; D might be TRBD1 (5 bases). The V end lost 8 bases, the J end lost 2 bases, and 10 bases lay between the germline ends. The CDR3 covers 13 residues. Germline loops: CDR1 SNHLY, CDR2 FYNNEI. CDR3 region: CASLDRPYNEQFF. Here the CDR3 DNA reads TGTGCCAGCTTAGACAGACCCTACAATGAGCAGTTCTTC.

The chain has TRBV7-8 and TRBJ1-2, with TRBD1 matching 7 bases. V dropped 5 bases and J dropped 4; count of bases not matched to a gene: 4. From germline, CDR1 is SGHVS and CDR2 FQNEAQ. The CDR3 is made up of 13 amino acids. The CDR3 coding sequence is TGTGCCAGCAGCCCGACAGGGCTCTATGGCTACACCTTC. It specifies CASSPTGLYGYTF.

The chain uses TRBV6-5 and TRBJ2-3; 7 nucleotides match TRBD2. V lost 1 base to trimming and J lost 5 bases; unmatched junction nucleotides: 6. This CDR3 spans 15 amino acids. Germline CDR1 reads MNHEY; CDR2 reads SVGAGI. As DNA, the CDR3 is TGTGCCAGCAGTTACTTTGCGGGAGCTATAGATACGCAGTATTTT. Amino acids: CASSYFAGAIDTQYF.

The chain uses TRBV5-6 and TRBJ2-7, with 7 positions matching TRBD2. Germline CDR1 reads SGHDT; CDR2 reads YYEEEE. The ends lost 4 bases at V and 4 bases at J; junction bases unmatched: 8. This CDR3 is built from 14 residues. The DNA for the CDR3 is TGTGCCAGCAGCCCCTGGGGGGGTCGGTACGAGCAGTACTTC. This gives the protein CASSPWGGRYEQYF.

Comments on this clone: Distinct nucleotide sequences in the sample also encode this CDR3. The chain uses TRBV5-1 and TRBJ2-7; 10 bases align to TRBD2. V was clipped by 0 bases and J by 0 bases; unmatched bases: 0. Germline V gives CDR1 SGHRS, CDR2 YFSETQ. This CDR3 is built from 15 residues. CDR3 coding DNA: TGCGCCAGCAGCTTGGGACTAGCGGGCTCCTACGAGCAGTACTTC. Encoded protein: CASSLGLAGSYEQYF.

The genes are TRBV2 and TRBJ2-2; tentative D call: TRBD2 (6 bases). The V gene lost 4 bases and the J gene lost 0 bases, with 21 bases spanning the gap. This CDR3 spans 19 amino acids. Looked up from germline, CDR1 is SNHLY and CDR2 is FYNNEI. The CDR3 spells CASSGVSGEARTNTGELFF. The CDR3 DNA reads TGTGCCAGCAGTGGGGTTTCGGGGGAAGCGAGGACGAACACCGGGGAGCTGTTTTTT.

This clone was seen a few times. The gene calls are TRBV27 and TRBJ2-5, with D maybe TRBD2 (6 bases). The end of the DNA fits TRBJ2-7 better, so the J call may be wrong. Germline assignment: CDR1 MNHEY and CDR2 SMNVEV (reference sequence). The CDR3 has 14 amino acids. The chain's CDR3 is CASSWDGSSYEQYF. CDR3 sequence (DNA): TGTGCCAGCAGTTGGGACGGGAGCTCCTACGAGCAGTACTTC.

The rearrangement links TRBV7-9 to TRBJ1-2; weak D call: TRBD1 (6 bases). This CDR3 has 15 residues. Germline CDR1 reads SEHNR; CDR2 reads FQNEAQ (reference sequence). V was clipped by 6 bases and J by 0 bases, with 14 bases between them. CDR3 in amino acids: CASRYGTPANYGYTF. The CDR3 region has the DNA TGTGCCAGCAGATACGGGACACCCGCTAACTATGGCTACACCTTC.

This clone was seen a handful of times. The chain employs TRBV6-5 and TRBJ1-2, with 9 bases aligning to TRBD1. V lost 2 bases and J lost 4; bases outside the gene matches: 5. The CDR3 is 15 amino acids. From germline, CDR1 is MNHEY and CDR2 SVGAGI. The CDR3 protein is CASSYTGQGFYGYTF. In DNA form, the CDR3 reads TGTGCCAGCAGTTACACTGGACAGGGGTTCTATGGCTACACCTTC.

V gene TRBV18 combines with J gene TRBJ2-1, with 11 bases fitting TRBD2. The CDR3 spans 19 residues. Germline V gene lookup returns CDR1 KGHSH and CDR2 LQKENI. V shed 4 bases and J 4 bases; nucleotides not matched to a gene: 15. The CDR3 reads CASSLSGTSGFGIYNEQFF. The CDR3, as DNA: TGTGCCAGCTCACTCTCCGGGACTAGCGGTTTTGGGATATACAATGAGCAGTTCTTC.

In DNA form, the CDR3 reads TGTGCCAGTAGTTCCGGGACTAGCGGACGCTACGAGCAGTACTTC. Translating gives CASSSGTSGRYEQYF. This chain uses TRBV19 with TRBJ2-7; 11 positions agree with TRBD2. The CDR3 is made up of 15 amino acids. V shed 5 bases and J 3 bases; nucleotides not matched to a gene: 6. Per the germline V gene, CDR1 is LNHDA and CDR2 is SQIVND (reference sequence).

The rearrangement joins TRBV5-8 to TRBJ2-7; tentative D call: TRBD2 (6 bases). CDR1 is SGHTS, CDR2 YDEGEE, per germline. CDR3 size: 15 residues. The germline V and J ends were trimmed by 4 bases and 5 bases, with 19 bases remaining between them. Here the CDR3 reads CASSPAGRFADEQYF. In DNA, the CDR3 is TGTGCCAGCAGCCCTGCGGGGCGGTTCGCGGACGAGCAGTACTTC. Based on the CDR3 plus reference TRBV5-8 and TRBJ2-7, the full variable domain is EAGVTQSPTHLIKTRGQQATLRCSPISGHTSVYWYQQALGLGLQFLLWYDEGEERNRGNFPPRFSGRQFPNYSSELNVNALELEDSALYLCASSPAGRFADEQYFGPGTRLTVT.

This clone was counted between two and nine times. The rearrangement uses TRBV19 and TRBJ1-1, with no clear D. The germline CDR1 and CDR2 sequences are LNHDA and SQIVND (reference sequence). V was clipped by 5 bases and J by 1 base, with 8 bases between them. The CDR3 runs 13 residues. The CDR3: CASSFRGNTEAFF. The CDR3, as DNA: TGTGCCAGTAGTTTTCGGGGGAACACTGAAGCTTTCTTT.

The genes are TRBV7-6 and TRBJ1-1, with D maybe TRBD1 (6 bases). The CDR3 sequence is 15 residues long. V was shortened by 5 bases and J by 3 bases, with 16 bases between the two germline ends. Germline V gives CDR1 SGHVS, CDR2 FNYEAQ. CDR3 in amino acids: CASSADRRGDTEAFF. The CDR3 region has the DNA TGTGCCAGCAGCGCTGACAGGAGAGGGGACACTGAAGCTTTCTTT.

This clone was observed a handful of times. This sequence joins TRBV19 and TRBJ1-1; a weak D match, TRBD1 (6 bases). Germline V gene sequence: CDR1 LNHDA, CDR2 SQIVND (reference sequence). CDR3 size: 13 residues. V was shortened by 4 bases and J by 3 bases, with 9 bases between the two germline ends. The CDR3 protein is CASSRGGDTEAFF. DNA of the CDR3: TGTGCCAGTAGTAGAGGGGGAGACACTGAAGCTTTCTTT.

A few counts support this clone. The J gene is TRBJ2-7, the V gene TRBV6-5, with 8 bases lining up with TRBD2. V shed 2 bases and J 3 bases; nucleotides not matched to a gene: 0. This CDR3 region has 13 residues. The germline V gene has CDR1 MNHEY and CDR2 SVGAGI. CDR3 sequence reads: CASSYGTSYEQYF. The CDR3 DNA follows: TGTGCCAGCAGTTACGGGACTAGCTACGAGCAGTACTTC.

The J gene is TRBJ1-2, the V gene TRBV19, with D possibly matching TRBD1 (6 bases). Trimming removed 4 bases at V and 2 bases at J, with 17 bases between. Germline V gene data show CDR1 as LNHDA and CDR2 as SQIVND (reference sequence). This CDR3 has 16 amino acids. CDR3 region: CASSTASDSLNYGYTF. CDR3 coding DNA: TGTGCCAGTAGTACCGCATCGGACAGCTTAAACTATGGCTACACCTTC.

V gene TRBV6-1 combines with J gene TRBJ2-5; possibly TRBD2 for D (6 bases). The J call could be wrong; TRBJ2-7 is a better fit for the DNA end. Per germline, CDR1 MNHNS and CDR2 SASEGT. The CDR3 covers 14 residues. The CDR3 region has the DNA TGTGCCAGCGGGAGGCAGGGCCAAACCTACGAGCAGTACTTC. Its translation is CASGRQGQTYEQYF.

J is TRBJ1-4 and V is TRBV27; D is unresolved. The CDR3 consists of 15 residues. V was cut by 7 bases and J by 8 bases, with 20 bases left in between. The V gene's germline CDR1 is MNHEY and CDR2 SMNVEV (reference sequence). The CDR3 spells CASKRYILSGEKLFF. CDR3 sequence (DNA): TGTGCCAGCAAACGGTACATCCTATCGGGAGAAAAACTGTTTTTT.

The chain uses TRBV11-2 and TRBJ2-5; 9 nucleotides match TRBD2. With V trimmed by 6 bases and J by 3 bases, 5 bases remained unmatched. The CDR3 runs to 14 residues. The germline gives CDR1 SGHAT, CDR2 FQNNGV. The CDR3 loop is CASSSRLAEETQYF. The CDR3 region has the DNA TGTGCCAGCAGTTCGAGACTAGCGGAAGAGACCCAGTACTTC.